These T cell receptor beta chains were read from a single sample in a study of cytomegalovirus exposure and HLA in healthy donors. The protocol was immunoSEQ multiplex PCR, while the TCRdb copy is restricted to in-frame clones and leaves out a portion. The sample shows over 150,000 clones, about three quarters of them seen only once. Sequenced sample: PBMCs. The receptors come from a woman in her twenties or thirties in good health and CMV-seropositive. Both conserved end residues are trimmed from each CDR3. Fields, in order: V gene, D gene, CDR3 protein. The D gene is left open where the match is weak.

TRBV4-3 | . | ASSLLDFPSYEQY
TRBV21-1 | . | ASSKGYGTETYYEQY
TRBV14 | TRBD1 | ASSQGAGTGLYEQY
TRBV6-4 | TRBD2 | ASSESSGRMGIYNEQF
TRBV5-4 | . | ASSLEGVNTEAF
TRBV10-3 | . | AINLAQNNEQF
TRBV5-4 | . | ASSAESGTDTQY
TRBV5-1 | TRBD1 | ASRDREDEKLF
TRBV4-3 | TRBD2 | ASSQDTRLAGVEQY
TRBV6-5 | TRBD1 | ASRTTGGNYGYT
TRBV5-1 | TRBD1 | ASRLGTDRSYEQY
TRBV19 | TRBD1 | ASSITGTGVNYGYT
TRBV6-5 | TRBD1 | ASSRQGINEAF
TRBV27 | TRBD1 | ASRRTGGRETQY
TRBV19 | . | ASSIGLAATGELF
TRBV10-3 | . | AISDSVQPQH